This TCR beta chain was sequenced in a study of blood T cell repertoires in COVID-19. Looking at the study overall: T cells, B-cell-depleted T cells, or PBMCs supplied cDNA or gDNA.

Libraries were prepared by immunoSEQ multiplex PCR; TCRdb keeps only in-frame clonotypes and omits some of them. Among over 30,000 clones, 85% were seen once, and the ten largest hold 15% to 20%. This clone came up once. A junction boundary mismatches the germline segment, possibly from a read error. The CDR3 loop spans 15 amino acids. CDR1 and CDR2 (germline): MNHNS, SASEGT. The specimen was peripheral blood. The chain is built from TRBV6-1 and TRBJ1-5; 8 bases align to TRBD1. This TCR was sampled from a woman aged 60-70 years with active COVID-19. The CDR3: CASSEDRGNNQPQHF. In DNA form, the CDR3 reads TGTGCCAGCAGCGAAGACAGGGGAAACAATCAGCCCCAGCATTTT.